The rows below give T cell receptor beta chains drawn from one sample of a study of shared clonotypes between healthy human individuals. Assay: immunoSEQ multiplex PCR; the TCRdb copy retains only in-frame clones and omits some. The sample yields a few million clones, just over 90% seen once. The sequenced sample was naive CD4+ T cells from PBMCs. These receptors were collected from a man between 18 and 29 years old in good health. Some clones in this sample may be carry-over from other donors' samples. Both conserved end residues are part of each CDR3. A D gene is named only where the DNA matches it firmly. Expanded clones get a size class; other rows say once, few or many, or leave the size out.

V gene	D gene	J gene	clone size	CDR3 length	CDR3 protein	CDR3 DNA
TRBV29-1	NA	TRBJ2-1	NA	17	CSVEDLGSPNSYNEQFF	TGCAGCGTTGAAGATCTCGGCAGTCCGAACTCCTACAATGAGCAGTTCTTC
TRBV28	TRBD2	TRBJ2-7	NA	18	CASSFSMAGGRFAYEQYF	TGTGCCAGCAGTTTCTCGATGGCGGGAGGGCGGTTTGCCTACGAGCAGTACTTC
TRBV7-6	TRBD2	TRBJ2-7	NA	15	CASSSPSGRGDEQYF	TGTGCCAGCAGCTCCCCTAGCGGGAGGGGCGACGAGCAGTACTTC
TRBV27	TRBD1	TRBJ2-5	NA	17	CASSLGAGGASGETQYF	TGTGCCAGCAGTTTAGGGGCAGGGGGCGCGAGTGGAGAGACCCAGTACTTC
TRBV7-2	NA	TRBJ2-7	NA	15	CASSLQTGAGREQYF	TGTGCCAGCAGCTTACAGACAGGGGCCGGGAGGGAGCAGTACTTC
TRBV28	NA	TRBJ1-2	NA	13	CASRSSGYGGYTF	TGTGCCAGCAGATCCTCAGGGTATGGTGGCTACACCTTC
TRBV28	TRBD2	TRBJ2-1	NA	15	CASSLAGGLIVEQFF	TGTGCCAGCAGCCTAGCGGGAGGCCTCATTGTAGAGCAGTTCTTC
TRBV4-2	TRBD1	TRBJ2-1	NA	16	CASSQATGQDYNEQFF	TGTGCCAGCAGCCAGGCTACCGGACAGGACTACAATGAGCAGTTCTTC
TRBV27	TRBD2	TRBJ2-2	NA	16	CASSSRTSANTGELFF	TGTGCCAGCAGTTCCCGGACTAGTGCGAACACCGGGGAGCTGTTTTTT
TRBV7-3	NA	TRBJ2-2	NA	14	CASRTTWNTGELFF	TGTGCCAGCAGAACTACTTGGAACACCGGGGAGCTGTTTTTT
TRBV6-5	NA	TRBJ1-4	NA	13	CASSYSGNGKLFF	TGTGCCAGCAGTTACTCGGGGAATGGGAAACTGTTTTTT
TRBV6-5	NA	TRBJ1-1	NA	13	CASSELQNTEAFF	TGTGCCAGCAGTGAACTACAGAACACTGAAGCTTTCTTT
TRBV18	NA	TRBJ2-2	few	16	CASSPSLVSNTGELFF	TGTGCCAGCTCACCCTCTTTGGTCTCGAACACCGGGGAGCTGTTTTTT
TRBV7-3	NA	TRBJ2-2	NA	15	CASSLVGYRGLELFF	TGTGCCAGCAGCTTAGTAGGGTACCGGGGATTGGAGCTGTTTTTT
TRBV6-1	TRBD1	TRBJ1-4	NA	16	CASSDRGQGAGEKLFF	TGTGCCAGCAGTGATCGGGGACAGGGGGCGGGAGAAAAACTGTTTTTT
TRBV7-3	NA	TRBJ2-2	NA	13	CASSLGYTGELFF	TGTGCCAGCAGCTTAGGATATACCGGGGAGCTGTTTTTT
TRBV18	TRBD1	TRBJ1-1	NA	16	CASSLPTWTGSAEAFF	TGTGCCAGCTCACTACCGACATGGACAGGGAGCGCTGAAGCTTTCTTT
TRBV6-5	NA	TRBJ1-1	NA	16	CASSSSIFWGTSEAFF	TGTGCCAGCAGTTCCTCGATATTTTGGGGGACCTCTGAAGCTTTCTTT
TRBV7-8	TRBD1	TRBJ2-5	NA	17	CASSLAHRGGSQETQYF	TGTGCCAGCAGCTTAGCACACAGGGGTGGTTCACAAGAGACCCAGTACTTC
TRBV14	TRBD2	TRBJ2-1	NA	16	CASSPGGSGSYNEQFF	TGTGCCAGCAGCCCCGGCGGGAGTGGGTCCTACAATGAGCAGTTCTTC
TRBV11-2	TRBD1	TRBJ1-2	NA	15	CASRNTGTANYGYTF	TGTGCCAGCAGGAATACAGGGACAGCTAACTATGGCTACACCTTC
TRBV5-1	TRBD2	TRBJ2-2	NA	17	CASRWGTSASNTGELFF	TGCGCCAGCAGATGGGGGACTAGCGCTTCGAACACCGGGGAGCTGTTTTTT
TRBV7-3	TRBD2	TRBJ2-1	once	15	CASSELAGGYNEQFF	TGTGCCAGCAGCGAGCTAGCGGGAGGTTACAATGAGCAGTTCTTC
TRBV15	NA	TRBJ1-4	NA	14	CATSRDMTGEKLFF	TGTGCCACCAGCAGAGATATGACCGGAGAAAAACTGTTTTTT
TRBV7-9	NA	TRBJ1-5	NA	14	CASSSSLGSQPQHF	TGTGCCAGCAGCTCTTCCTTGGGGTCTCAGCCCCAGCATTTT
TRBV5-1	TRBD1	TRBJ2-3	NA	19	CASSPIDRTGTPYGDTQYF	TGCGCCAGCAGCCCAATCGACAGGACAGGGACCCCCTATGGAGATACGCAGTATTTT
TRBV7-2	NA	TRBJ2-3	NA	16	CASSPAGPGGADTQYF	TGTGCCAGCAGCCCCGCCGGGCCTGGGGGTGCAGATACGCAGTATTTT
TRBV18	NA	TRBJ1-1	NA	12	CASSEQGAEAFF	TGTGCCAGCTCAGAACAGGGTGCTGAAGCTTTCTTT
TRBV6-5	NA	TRBJ1-5	once	15	CASSPQPGGNQPQHF	TGTGCCAGCAGTCCTCAGCCGGGGGGCAATCAGCCCCAGCATTTT
TRBV13	NA	TRBJ2-2	NA	19	CASSLVTSSVRDNTGELFF	TGTGCCAGCAGCTTAGTTACCTCGTCTGTGCGGGATAACACCGGGGAGCTGTTTTTT
TRBV30	NA	TRBJ2-1	NA	16	CAWIPGPNIPGNEQFF	TGTGCCTGGATCCCGGGACCAAACATCCCTGGGAATGAGCAGTTCTTC
TRBV5-4	TRBD1	TRBJ1-1	NA	15	CASNQGGEMNTEAFF	TGTGCCAGCAACCAGGGGGGGGAAATGAACACTGAAGCTTTCTTT
TRBV19	TRBD1	TRBJ2-2	NA	16	CASSFRTGGRTGELFF	TGTGCCAGTAGTTTCCGGACAGGGGGCCGGACCGGGGAGCTGTTTTTT
TRBV29-1	NA	TRBJ2-2	NA	14	CSASAETNTGELFF	TGCAGCGCTTCGGCGGAGACGAACACCGGGGAGCTGTTTTTT
TRBV2	NA	TRBJ2-5	NA	13	CASSEALLETQYF	TGTGCCAGCAGTGAAGCGCTTCTAGAGACCCAGTACTTC
TRBV5-1	NA	TRBJ1-1	NA	13	CASSLALNTEAFF	TGCGCCAGCAGCTTGGCATTGAACACTGAAGCTTTCTTT
TRBV28	NA	TRBJ2-3	once	13	CASSAPLTDTQYF	TGTGCCAGCAGTGCTCCTCTCACAGATACGCAGTATTTT
TRBV6-6	NA	TRBJ2-5	NA	13	CASSHGPQETQYF	TGTGCCAGCAGCCACGGGCCCCAAGAGACCCAGTACTTC
TRBV6-5	NA	TRBJ2-7	once	11	CASSKNYEQYF	TGTGCCAGCAGTAAAAACTACGAGCAGTACTTC
TRBV19	TRBD1	TRBJ2-5	NA	14	CASSRTGGTQTQYF	TGTGCCAGTAGTAGGACAGGGGGTACGCAGACCCAGTACTTC
TRBV18	NA	TRBJ2-1	NA	14	CASSNSGGIGRFFF	TGTGCCAGCTCAAATTCTGGGGGGATCGGCCGCTTCTTCTTC
TRBV7-9	TRBD2	TRBJ2-7	NA	18	CASSLPTSGSISFYEQYF	TGTGCCAGCAGCTTGCCGACTAGCGGGAGTATATCGTTTTACGAGCAGTACTTC
TRBV5-4	TRBD1	TRBJ1-2	once	16	CASNIDRDVAIDGYTF	TGTGCCAGCAATATTGACAGGGATGTGGCTATTGATGGCTACACCTTC
TRBV7-9	NA	TRBJ1-5	NA	17	CASSPDRAGVGNQPQHF	TGTGCCAGCAGCCCCGATAGGGCGGGAGTTGGAAATCAGCCCCAGCATTTT
TRBV7-9	NA	TRBJ2-7	NA	14	CASSRTAQFYEQYF	TGTGCCAGCAGCCGTACGGCACAGTTCTACGAGCAGTACTTC
TRBV7-9	TRBD2	TRBJ2-7	NA	17	CASSLFRAGGPSYEQYF	TGTGCCAGCAGCTTATTCCGCGCGGGGGGCCCCTCCTACGAGCAGTACTTC
TRBV7-9	NA	TRBJ2-3	NA	15	CASSKGTGSTDTQYF	TGTGCCAGCAGCAAAGGGACTGGAAGCACAGATACGCAGTATTTT
TRBV6-5	TRBD2	TRBJ2-7	NA	13	CASSQGTSSEQYF	TGTGCCAGCAGCCAGGGGACTAGTTCTGAACAGTACTTC
TRBV7-2	NA	TRBJ2-5	NA	14	CASSLRRGGETQYF	TGTGCCAGCAGCCTCCGGAGAGGGGGGGAGACCCAGTACTTC
TRBV30	NA	TRBJ1-2	NA	13	CAWSAGTPYGYTF	TGTGCCTGGAGTGCCGGGACACCGTATGGCTACACCTTC
TRBV30	NA	TRBJ1-6	NA	14	CAWSDGAAFSPLHF	TGTGCCTGGAGTGATGGGGCAGCCTTCTCACCCCTCCACTTT